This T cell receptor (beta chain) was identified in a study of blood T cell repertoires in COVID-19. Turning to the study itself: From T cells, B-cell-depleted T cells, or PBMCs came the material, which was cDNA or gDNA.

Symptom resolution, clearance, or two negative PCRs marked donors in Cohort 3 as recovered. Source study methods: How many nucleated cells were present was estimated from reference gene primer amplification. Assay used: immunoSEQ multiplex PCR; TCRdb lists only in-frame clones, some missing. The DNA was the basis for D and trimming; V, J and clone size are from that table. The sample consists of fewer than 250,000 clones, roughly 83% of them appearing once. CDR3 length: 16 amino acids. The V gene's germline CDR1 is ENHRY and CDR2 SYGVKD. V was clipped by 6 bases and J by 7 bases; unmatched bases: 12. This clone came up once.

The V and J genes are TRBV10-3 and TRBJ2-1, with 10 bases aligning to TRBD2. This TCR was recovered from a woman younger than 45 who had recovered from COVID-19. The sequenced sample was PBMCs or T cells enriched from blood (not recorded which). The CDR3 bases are TGTGCCATCAGCCAACTAGCTACTAGCGGGGTTAATGAGCAGTTCTTC. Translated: CAISQLATSGVNEQFF.